This T cell receptor beta chain appears in the sequencing data of a study of blood T cell repertoires in COVID-19. Turning to the study itself: COVID-19 samples from acute and convalescent phases originated in the United States, Italy and Spain. The analysed material was cDNA or gDNA that came from T cells, B-cell-depleted T cells, or PBMCs.

Under the authors' procedure: How many nucleated cells were present was estimated from reference gene primer amplification. Repertoires were generated with immunoSEQ multiplex PCR, while TCRdb's copy carries only in-frame clones and drops some. V, J and clone size are those of that table, while D and trimming were read from the DNA. The repertoire holds approximately 670,000 clones, with 90% as singletons. This clonotype originated in a woman between 18 and 29 years old with acute or convalescent COVID-19. The sequenced material came from peripheral blood.

CDR3 protein: CASSTRTGSSYEQYF. In nucleotides, the CDR3 is TGTGCCAGCAGCACAAGGACAGGGTCATCCTACGAGCAGTACTTC. The chain carries TRBV5-4 and TRBJ2-7; 8 bases are a match to TRBD1. Germline V gene lookup returns CDR1 SGHNT and CDR2 YYREEE (reference sequence). The CDR3 contains 15 residues. The J segment lost 1 base and the V segment lost 4 bases, leaving 7 bases of the junction unmatched.